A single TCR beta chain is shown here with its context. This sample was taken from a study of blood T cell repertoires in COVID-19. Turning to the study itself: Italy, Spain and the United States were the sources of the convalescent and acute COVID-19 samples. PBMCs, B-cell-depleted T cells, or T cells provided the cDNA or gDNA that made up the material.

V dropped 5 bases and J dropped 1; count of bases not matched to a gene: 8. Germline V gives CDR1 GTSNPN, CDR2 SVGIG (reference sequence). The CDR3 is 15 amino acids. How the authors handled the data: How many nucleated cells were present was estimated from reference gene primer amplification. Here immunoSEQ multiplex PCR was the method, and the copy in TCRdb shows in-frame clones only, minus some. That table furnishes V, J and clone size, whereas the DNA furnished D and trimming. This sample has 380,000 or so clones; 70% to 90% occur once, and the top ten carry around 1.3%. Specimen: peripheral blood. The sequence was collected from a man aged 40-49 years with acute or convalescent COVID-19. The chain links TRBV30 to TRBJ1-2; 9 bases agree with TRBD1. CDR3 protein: CAWHNNRGHNYGYTF. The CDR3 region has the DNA TGTGCCTGGCACAACAACAGGGGGCATAACTATGGCTACACCTTC.